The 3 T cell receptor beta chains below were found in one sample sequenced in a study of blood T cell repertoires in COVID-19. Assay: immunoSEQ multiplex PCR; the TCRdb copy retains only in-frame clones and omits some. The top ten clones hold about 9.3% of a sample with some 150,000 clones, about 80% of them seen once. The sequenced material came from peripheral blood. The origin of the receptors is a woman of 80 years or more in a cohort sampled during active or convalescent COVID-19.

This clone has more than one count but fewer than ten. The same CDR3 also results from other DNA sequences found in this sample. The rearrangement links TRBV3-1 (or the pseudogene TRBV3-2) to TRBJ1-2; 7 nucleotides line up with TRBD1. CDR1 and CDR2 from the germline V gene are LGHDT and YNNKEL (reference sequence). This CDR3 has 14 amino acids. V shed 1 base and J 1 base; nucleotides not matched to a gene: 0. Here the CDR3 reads CASSQGQGNYGYTF. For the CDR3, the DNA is TGTGCCAGCAGCCAAGGACAGGGTAACTATGGCTACACCTTC.

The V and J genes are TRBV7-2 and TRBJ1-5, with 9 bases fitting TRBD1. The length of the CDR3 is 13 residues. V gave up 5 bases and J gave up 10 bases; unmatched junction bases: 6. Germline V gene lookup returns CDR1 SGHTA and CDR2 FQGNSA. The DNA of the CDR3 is TGTGCCAGCAGCACAGGGGGCCTACCTCCCCAGCATTTT. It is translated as CASSTGGLPPQHF.

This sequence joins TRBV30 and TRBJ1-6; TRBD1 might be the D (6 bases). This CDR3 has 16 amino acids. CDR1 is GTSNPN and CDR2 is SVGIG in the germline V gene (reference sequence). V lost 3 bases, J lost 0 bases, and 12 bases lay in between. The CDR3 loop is CAWSRTASSYNSPLHF. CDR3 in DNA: TGTGCCTGGAGCCGGACAGCAAGCTCCTATAATTCACCCCTCCACTTT.